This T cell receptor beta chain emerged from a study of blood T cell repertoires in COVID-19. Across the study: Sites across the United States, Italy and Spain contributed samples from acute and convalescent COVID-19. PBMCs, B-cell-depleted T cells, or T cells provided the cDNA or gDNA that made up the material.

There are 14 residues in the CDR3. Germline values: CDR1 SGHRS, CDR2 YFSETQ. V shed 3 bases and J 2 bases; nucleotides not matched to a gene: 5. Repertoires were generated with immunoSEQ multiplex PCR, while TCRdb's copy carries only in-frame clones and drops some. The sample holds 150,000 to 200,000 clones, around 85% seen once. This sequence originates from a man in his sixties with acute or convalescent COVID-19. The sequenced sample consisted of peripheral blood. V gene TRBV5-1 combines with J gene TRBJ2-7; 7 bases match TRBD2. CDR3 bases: TGCGCCAGCAGCTCGGGGGAGGGTACCTACGAGCAGTACTTC. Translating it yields CASSSGEGTYEQYF.